This T cell receptor (beta chain) was identified in a study of Graves' ophthalmopathy and Graves' hyperthyroidism. Findings and limits, study-wide: Appearing in blood as well were most expanded thyroid clonotypes above 0.001 frequency.

Trimming took off 3 bases at V and 2 bases at J, with 14 bases between the two ends. This CDR3 is built from 15 residues. CDR1 and CDR2 (germline): SGHTS, YDEGEE. This clonotype was seen repeatedly, ten times or more. No antigen is known for it. The PBMCs had their origin in around 9.1 ml of fresh peripheral blood. The authors amplified TCR beta CDR3 regions from RNA transcripts. The authors performed first-round RT-PCR with HTBI primers and then a second-round multiplex PCR. TCRdb re-called the multiplex PCR reads with MiXCR, one entry per CDR3 protein. The top ten hold about 10% of the sample, which has 450,000 or so distinct CDR3 sequences, 14% seen once.

The chain couples TRBV5-8 to TRBJ1-2, with D perhaps TRBD1 (6 bases). This clonotype was obtained from a woman between 25 and 40 years old with Graves' ophthalmopathy. The sample was blood. CDR3 bases: TGTGCCAGCAGCTCGATGGGGGGCGGCAACTATGGCTACACCTTC. Its translation is CASSSMGGGNYGYTF. The full variable domain, rest sourced from reference TRBV5-8 and TRBJ1-2, is EAGVTQSPTHLIKTRGQQATLRCSPISGHTSVYWYQQALGLGLQFLLWYDEGEERNRGNFPPRFSGRQFPNYSSELNVNALELEDSALYLCASSSMGGGNYGYTFGSGTRLTVV.